This T cell receptor (beta chain) was sequenced in a study of response to subunit inactivated influenza vaccine. One entry per CDR3 protein, called by TCRdb with MiXCR from the RT-PCR reads. The sample shows approximately 500,000 distinct CDR3 sequences, about an eighth of them seen only once. The germline CDR1 and CDR2 sequences are SGHDN and FVKESK. The V end lost 0 bases, the J end lost 8 bases, and 11 bases lay between the germline ends. The CDR3 covers 14 residues. This clonotype was counted at least ten times. What it binds is not known. Whole-study results and caveats: After each seasonal influenza vaccination, few new T cells are recruited, the authors suggested.

The chain has TRBV14 and TRBJ2-1; no reliable D call. This TCR was sampled from a man between 45 and 60 years old who received an inactivated influenza vaccine. The starting material was PBMCs from blood, obtained more than 35 days after vaccination. CDR3 DNA sequence: TGTGCCAGCAGCCAAGAGTACCGTCGCGATGAGCAGTTCTTC. It is translated as CASSQEYRRDEQFF. Together with reference TRBV14 and TRBJ2-1, the CDR3 gives the full variable domain: EAGVTQFPSHSVIEKGQTVTLRCDPISGHDNLYWYRRVMGKEIKFLLHFVKESKQDESGMPNNRFLAERTGGTYSTLKVQPAELEDSGVYFCASSQEYRRDEQFFGPGTRLTVL.